Below are 7 T cell receptor beta chains sequenced from a single sample in a study of control samples from healthy donors and cancer patients. Here immunoSEQ multiplex PCR was the method, and the copy in TCRdb shows in-frame clones only, minus some. The sample has about 190,000 clones, 90% to 95% seen once. Sequencing used blood. The receptors stem from a man aged 25 to 45 in good health.

The chain carries TRBV5-8 and TRBJ1-1; TRBD1 agrees at 12 bases. Germline assignment: CDR1 SGHTS and CDR2 YDEGEE. This CDR3 is built from 17 residues. V was pared by 4 bases and J by 1 base, with 8 bases of the junction left unmatched. The CDR3 DNA reads as TGTGCCAGCAGCACCCGGGACAGGGGGCGCGGGAACACTGAAGCTTTCTTT. Amino acids: CASSTRDRGRGNTEAFF. Using reference TRBV5-8 and TRBJ1-1 for the parts outside the CDR3, the full variable domain is EAGVTQSPTHLIKTRGQQATLRCSPISGHTSVYWYQQALGLGLQFLLWYDEGEERNRGNFPPRFSGRQFPNYSSELNVNALELEDSALYLCASSTRDRGRGNTEAFFGQGTRLTVV.

The chain joins TRBV6-1 to TRBJ2-1, with TRBD1 as a possible D gene (6 bases). V gave up 1 base and J gave up 11 bases, with 15 bases separating them. This CDR3 has 14 residues. From germline, CDR1 is MNHNS and CDR2 SASEGT. This CDR3 reads CASSEGGGRIKQFF. CDR3 DNA sequence: TGTGCCAGCAGTGAAGGTGGGGGCCGAATTAAGCAGTTCTTC.

This chain connects TRBV19 to TRBJ1-1; 8 bases are shared with TRBD1. Germline V gene lookup returns CDR1 LNHDA and CDR2 SQIVND (reference sequence). The CDR3 totals 14 residues. V lost 6 bases to trimming and J lost 3 bases; unmatched junction nucleotides: 6. Written as DNA, the CDR3 is TGTGCCAGTAGCCGACAGGGGAAGGACACTGAAGCTTTCTTT. It is translated as CASSRQGKDTEAFF.

The chain combines TRBV5-1 with TRBJ2-3; D might be TRBD2 (6 bases). V dropped 4 bases and J dropped 4 bases, with 16 bases sitting between them. The CDR3 loop spans 15 amino acids. Germline V gives CDR1 SGHRS, CDR2 YFSETQ. CDR3: CASSPGTPRADTQYF. For the CDR3, the DNA is TGCGCCAGCAGCCCAGGGACTCCGCGGGCAGATACGCAGTATTTT.

The chain combines TRBV5-4 with TRBJ2-7; possibly TRBD1 for D (5 bases). This CDR3 region has 15 residues. Trimming took off 0 bases at V and 4 bases at J, with 14 bases between the two ends. Germline assignment: CDR1 SGHNT and CDR2 YYREEE (reference sequence). Written as DNA, the CDR3 is TGTGCCAGCAGCTTGGGGGGCGGACCTCAATACGAGCAGTACTTC. Its translation: CASSLGGGPQYEQYF.

The chain joins TRBV30 to TRBJ2-3; 8 bases map to TRBD2. The CDR3 contains 17 residues. Germline V lookup: CDR1 GTSNPN, CDR2 SVGIG (reference sequence). V lost 3 bases and J lost 1; bases outside the gene matches: 12. The CDR3 is CAWSRSGDVIGTDTQYF. CDR3 nucleotides: TGTGCCTGGAGCCGTAGCGGGGACGTAATTGGCACAGATACGCAGTATTTT.

The chain couples TRBV5-5 to TRBJ1-1; D unclear. Germline lookup yields CDR1 SGHKS and CDR2 YYEKEE (reference sequence). The length of the CDR3 is 11 residues. V was cut by 1 base and J by 5 bases, with 3 bases left in between. The CDR3 reads CASSLFTEAFF. The CDR3 DNA reads as TGTGCCAGCAGCTTGTTTACTGAAGCTTTCTTT.